This T cell receptor beta chain is drawn from a study of T cell repertoires in cytomegalovirus infection. The overall study: A matching HLA type, together with CMV infection, was signaled by public TCR beta signatures. Study-wide points: The ex vivo response showed dominance by HLA-C-restricted CMV-specific TCR beta clonotypes.

MiXCR was run by TCRdb on the reads, yielding one entry per CDR3 protein. The data hold a few hundred thousand distinct CDR3 sequences, with 9.5% observed a single time. The CDR3 is 13 residues long. V was clipped by 5 bases and J by 7 bases, with 13 bases between them. Germline assignment: CDR1 SGHNT and CDR2 YENEEA. Remarks on this clonotype: Its cognate antigen is unknown.

The receptor's source is a human donor in good health (CMV status not recorded). Some clones in this sample may be carry-over from other donors' samples. Material: PBMCs. V is TRBV11-3 and J is TRBJ2-3; D is perhaps TRBD1 (5 bases). The DNA for the CDR3 is TGTGCCAGCAGCCAAGGACAAGGCAATACGCAGTATTTT. Translation gives CASSQGQGNTQYF.